The TCR beta chain described here comes from a study of blood T cell repertoires in COVID-19. Cohort allocation depended upon clinical history that participants reported. The study recruited exposed participants who had met a COVID-19 case within 2 weeks before entry. Trimming took off 3 bases at V and 7 bases at J, with 13 bases between the two ends. CDR1 LNHDA and CDR2 SQIVND come from the germline V gene (reference sequence). The CDR3 consists of 13 residues. Clones were sequenced by immunoSEQ multiplex PCR, and TCRdb holds only the in-frame ones, with some missing. This sample has 300,000 to 400,000 clones, with around 85% found just once. This clone was counted once.

The receptor was isolated from a woman in her 30s who had been exposed to COVID-19. Material: PBMCs or T cells enriched from blood (not recorded which). V and J are TRBV19 and TRBJ2-7, with D uncertain. For the CDR3, the DNA is TGTGCCAGTAGTATCCGATCAGCGCGAGAGCAGTACTTC. Protein sequence: CASSIRSAREQYF.